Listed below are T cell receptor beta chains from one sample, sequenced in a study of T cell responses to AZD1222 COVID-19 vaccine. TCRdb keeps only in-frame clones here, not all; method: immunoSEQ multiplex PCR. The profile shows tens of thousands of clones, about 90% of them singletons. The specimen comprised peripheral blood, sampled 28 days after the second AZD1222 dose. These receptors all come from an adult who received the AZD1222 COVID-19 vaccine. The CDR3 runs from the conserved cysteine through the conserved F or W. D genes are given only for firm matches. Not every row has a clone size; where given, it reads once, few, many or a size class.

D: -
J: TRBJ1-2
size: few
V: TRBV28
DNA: TGTGCCAGCAGTTTTAGTTTTCTGGGGCTATGGGGCTACACCTTC
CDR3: CASSFSFLGLWGYTF

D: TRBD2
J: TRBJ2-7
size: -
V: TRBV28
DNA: TGTGCCAGCAGGGGAGGGACCTACGAGCAGTACTTC
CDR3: CASRGGTYEQYF

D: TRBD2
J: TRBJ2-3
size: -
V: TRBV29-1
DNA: TGCAGCGTTGTGGGCAAGCGGGAGTGGGGCACAGATACGCAGTATTTT
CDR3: CSVVGKREWGTDTQYF

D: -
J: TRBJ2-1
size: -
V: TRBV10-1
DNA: TGCGCCAGCAGTGATTCTTTCGAGCAGTTCTTC
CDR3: CASSDSFEQFF

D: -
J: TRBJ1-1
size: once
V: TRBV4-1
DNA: TGCGCCAGCAGCCAAGATTTGGGTCCCGGCCCTGAAGCTTTCTTT
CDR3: CASSQDLGPGPEAFF

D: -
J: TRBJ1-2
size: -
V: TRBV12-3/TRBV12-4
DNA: TGTGCCAGCAGTTTGGGGCAGATCTATGGCTACACCTTC
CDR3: CASSLGQIYGYTF

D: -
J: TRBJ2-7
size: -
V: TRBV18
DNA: TGTGCCAGCTCACCCCCGACAGTAACCTACGAGCAGTACTTC
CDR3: CASSPPTVTYEQYF

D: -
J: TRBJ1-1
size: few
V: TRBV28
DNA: TGTGCCAGCAAAGATGGGGGCACGAACACTGAAGCTTTCTTT
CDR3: CASKDGGTNTEAFF

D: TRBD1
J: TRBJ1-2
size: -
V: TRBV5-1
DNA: TGCGCCAGCAGCCTATCGACAGGGTGGCTGATTAACTATGGCTACACCTTC
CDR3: CASSLSTGWLINYGYTF

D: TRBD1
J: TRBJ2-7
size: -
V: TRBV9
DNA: TGTGCCAGCAGCGTAGTTCCAGGGGGTCCACCCTACGAGCAGTACTTC
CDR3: CASSVVPGGPPYEQYF

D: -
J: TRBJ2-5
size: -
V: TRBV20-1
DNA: TGCAGTGCTGATCCCCATGAGACCCAGTACTTC
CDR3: CSADPHETQYF

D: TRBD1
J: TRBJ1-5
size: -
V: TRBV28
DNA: TGTGCCAGCAGGACGGGACAGCGGAATCAGCCCCAGCATTTT
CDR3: CASRTGQRNQPQHF

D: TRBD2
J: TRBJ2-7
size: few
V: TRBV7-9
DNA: TGTGCCAGCAGCTTTCTAGCAGGGAGGGAAGCCGGGCAGTACTTC
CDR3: CASSFLAGREAGQYF

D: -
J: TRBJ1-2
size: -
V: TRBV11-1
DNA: TGTGCCAGCAGCTTCCCTGGAATCTATGGCTACACCTTC
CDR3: CASSFPGIYGYTF

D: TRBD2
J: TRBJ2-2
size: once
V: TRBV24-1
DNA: TGTGCCACCAGTGATCTGACTAGCGGAACCGGGGAGCTGTTTTTT
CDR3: CATSDLTSGTGELFF

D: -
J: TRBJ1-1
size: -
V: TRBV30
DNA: TGTGCCTGGAGTGGGGGGGCCCTGATCATGAACACTGAAGCTTTCTTT
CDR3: CAWSGGALIMNTEAFF

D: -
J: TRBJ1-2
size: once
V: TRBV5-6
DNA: TGTGCCAGCAGCCCCCTCGCAGGGACTTTTGGCTACACCTTC
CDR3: CASSPLAGTFGYTF

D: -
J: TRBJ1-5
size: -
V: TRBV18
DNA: TGTGCCAGCTCTCTAGGGGCAGCCCAGCCCCAGCATTTT
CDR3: CASSLGAAQPQHF

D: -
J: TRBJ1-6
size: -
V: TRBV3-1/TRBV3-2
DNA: TGTGCCAGCAGCCAAGGGGTCAAGGGTAGCTCACCCCTCCACTTT
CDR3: CASSQGVKGSSPLHF

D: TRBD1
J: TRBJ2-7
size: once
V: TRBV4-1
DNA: TGCGCCAGCAGCCAAGGGACAGGGTTAACGACCTACGAGCAGTACTTC
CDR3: CASSQGTGLTTYEQYF

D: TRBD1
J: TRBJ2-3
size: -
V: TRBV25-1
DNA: TGTGCCAGCCGACGAACAGGGGTTGGGGGAGATACGCAGTATTTT
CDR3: CASRRTGVGGDTQYF

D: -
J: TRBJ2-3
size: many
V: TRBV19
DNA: TGTGCCGGCTTTCGGGGCGCCGGAGATACGCAGTATTTT
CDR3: CAGFRGAGDTQYF

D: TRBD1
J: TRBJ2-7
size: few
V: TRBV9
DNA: TGTGCCAGCAGCCCCCGTGAGGGCAGGGGGCACCACGAGCAGTACTTC
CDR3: CASSPREGRGHHEQYF

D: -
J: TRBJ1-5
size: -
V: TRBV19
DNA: TGTGCCAGTAGTCCCCGAGGTCAGCCCCAGCATTTT
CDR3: CASSPRGQPQHF

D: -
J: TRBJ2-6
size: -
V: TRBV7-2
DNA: TGTGCCAGCAGCCTGGACGGAAGCTCTGGGGCCAACGTCCTGACTTTC
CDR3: CASSLDGSSGANVLTF

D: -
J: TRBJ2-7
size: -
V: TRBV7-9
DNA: TGTGCCAGCAGCTTTGCCAGGGTCGACGAGCAGTACTTC
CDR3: CASSFARVDEQYF

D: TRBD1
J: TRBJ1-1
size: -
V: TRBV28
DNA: TGTGCCAGCAGTATAAACTACAGGGGCCGGAACACTGAAGCTTTCTTT
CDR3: CASSINYRGRNTEAFF

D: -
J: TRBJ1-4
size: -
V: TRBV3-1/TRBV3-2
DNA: TGTGCCAGCAGCCAAGGACAGGTTCTTAATGAAAAACTGTTTTTT
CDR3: CASSQGQVLNEKLFF